What follows is one T cell receptor (beta chain) and its context. This entry belongs to a study of blood T cell repertoires in COVID-19. Looking at the study overall: Samples of COVID-19 (acute and convalescent) were obtained from the United States, Italy and Spain. Sources were T cells, B-cell-depleted T cells, or PBMCs; the material itself was cDNA or gDNA.

This CDR3 contains 14 residues. Germline-derived CDR1 and CDR2 are KGHSH and LQKENI. Trimming took 4 bases from V and 12 from J, leaving 19 bases between them. This table comes from immunoSEQ multiplex PCR, and its TCRdb copy is limited to in-frame clones, with some not included. The sample holds some 150,000 clones, about four fifths seen once. The clonotype originates from a woman aged 60-75 years with active or convalescent COVID-19. The sequencing sample was made of peripheral blood. The chain is built from TRBV18 and TRBJ2-1, with D possibly matching TRBD1 (5 bases). The CDR3 sequence is CASSRGGYNDGQFF. CDR3 sequence (DNA): TGTGCCAGCTCACGGGGCGGATACAATGACGGGCAGTTCTTC.